The 31 T cell receptor beta chains below all came from one sample that was sequenced in a study of Tregs in tolerant kidney transplant recipients. The method was immunoSEQ multiplex PCR; TCRdb's version includes in-frame clones alone and lacks a portion of them. The data show roughly 120,000 clones, around nine tenths seen once. Sequenced sample: CD4+ T cells from blood. These receptors were collected from a human donor in good health.

This chain connects TRBV1 to TRBJ1-3. TRBV1 is a pseudogene. The CDR3 length is 15 residues. The CDR3 DNA is TGCACCAGCAGCCAAGAACCGACGCTGGCAAACACCATATATTTT. Translated, it gives CTSSQEPTLANTIYF.

The chain recombines TRBV2 with TRBJ1-1, with a weak D call TRBD1 (5 bases). V was pared by 8 bases and J by 5 bases, with 15 bases between. Per the germline V gene, CDR1 is SNHLY and CDR2 is FYNNEI. The CDR3 totals 13 residues. As DNA, the CDR3 is TGTGCCAGCGGTACAGGAATGGAAACTGAAGCTTTCTTT. It yields the protein CASGTGMETEAFF.

The V call is TRBV7-9, the J call TRBJ2-3, with a possible D match to TRBD2 (6 bases). Germline CDR1 SEHNR, CDR2 FQNEAQ (reference sequence). V lost 2 bases and J 4 bases, leaving 13 bases between the germline ends. CDR3 length: 15 residues. Here the CDR3 DNA reads TGTGCCAGCAGCTTACTAGCGATTCGCGCAGATACGCAGTATTTT. This gives the protein CASSLLAIRADTQYF. Using reference TRBV7-9 and TRBJ2-3 for the parts outside the CDR3, the full variable domain is DTGVSQNPRHKITKRGQNVTFRCDPISEHNRLYWYRQTLGQGPEFLTYFQNEAQLEKSRLLSDRFSAERPKGSFSTLEIQRTEQGDSAMYLCASSLLAIRADTQYFGPGTRLTVL.

The chain recombines TRBV10-3 with TRBJ2-7; 7 bases fit TRBD1. CDR3 size: 15 residues. V was pared by 4 bases and J by 7 bases, with 13 bases of the junction left unmatched. From germline, CDR1 is ENHRY and CDR2 SYGVKD. CDR3 bases: TGTGCCATCAGTGGGGTGTCGGAGACAGGGATTGAGCAGTACTTC. Translated: CAISGVSETGIEQYF.

The gene calls are TRBV5-1 and TRBJ1-5; 8 bases agree with TRBD1. The germline CDR1 and CDR2 sequences are SGHRS and YFSETQ. V dropped 0 bases and J dropped 7; count of bases not matched to a gene: 9. The CDR3 has 16 residues. CDR3 in DNA: TGCGCCAGCAGCTTGGAGTACAGGGGGTCAGGCCAGCCCCAGCATTTT. Protein product: CASSLEYRGSGQPQHF.

The J gene is TRBJ1-1, the V gene TRBV30; TRBD1 matches at 7 bases. The J segment lost 3 bases and the V segment lost 0 bases, leaving 7 bases of the junction unmatched. The germline V gene encodes CDR1 GTSNPN and CDR2 SVGIG (reference sequence). The CDR3 is 15 residues long. Here the CDR3 reads CAWSVPWTGDTEAFF. The CDR3 DNA follows: TGTGCCTGGAGTGTACCATGGACAGGAGACACTGAAGCTTTCTTT.

The chain couples TRBV7-8 to TRBJ1-3; perhaps TRBD1 as D (6 bases). Germline-derived CDR1 and CDR2 are SGHVS and FQNEAQ. Trimming removed 5 bases from V and 0 bases from J, with 8 bases in between. The CDR3 length is 14 residues. For the CDR3, the DNA is TGTGCCAGCAGCCCGACAGGCTCTGGAAACACCATATATTTT. Its translation: CASSPTGSGNTIYF. Full variable domain (outside the CDR3, taken from reference TRBV7-8 and TRBJ1-3): GAGVSQSPRYKVAKRGQDVALRCDPISGHVSLFWYQQALGQGPEFLTYFQNEAQLDKSGLPSDRFFAERPEGSVSTLKIQRTQQEDSAVYLCASSPTGSGNTIYFGEGSWLTVV.

The J gene is TRBJ1-1, the V gene TRBV6-6; D remains unclear. CDR1 and CDR2 from the germline V gene are MNHNY and SVGAGI (reference sequence). CDR3 size: 16 residues. V was pared by 4 bases and J by 4 bases, with 19 bases between. CDR3 loop: CASSSNRGSGGTEAFF. The CDR3 DNA reads TGTGCCAGCAGTTCCAACAGAGGTTCAGGCGGCACTGAAGCTTTCTTT.

This chain's CDR3 is CASGLVPRTRYNEQFF. The CDR3 DNA follows: TGTGCTAGTGGTTTGGTACCGAGGACGAGATACAATGAGCAGTTCTTC. V gene TRBV12-5 combines with J gene TRBJ2-1, with unresolved D. This CDR3 region has 16 residues. CDR1 and CDR2 (germline): LGHNT, FRNRAP. V was pared by 0 bases and J by 4 bases, with 13 bases between. Complete variable domain (other parts from reference TRBV12-5 and TRBJ2-1): DARVTQTPRHKVTEMGQEVTMRCQPILGHNTVFWYRQTMMQGLELLAYFRNRAPLDDSGMPKDRFSAEMPDATLATLKIQPSEPRDSAVYFCASGLVPRTRYNEQFFGPGTRLTVL.

Comments on this clone: The same CDR3 also results from other DNA sequences found in this sample. The J gene is TRBJ2-1, the V gene TRBV5-6, with D perhaps matching TRBD2 (6 bases). Trimming took off 3 bases at V and 4 bases at J, with 8 bases between the two ends. The germline CDR1 and CDR2 sequences are SGHDT and YYEEEE. CDR3 length: 13 amino acids. In DNA, the CDR3 is TGTGCCAGCAGCTCGGGACTTTACAATGAGCAGTTCTTC. Encoded protein: CASSSGLYNEQFF.

CDR3 bases: TGTGCCAGCAATCCAAGGGGGGTTATCGATGAGCAGTTCTTC. It is translated as CASNPRGVIDEQFF. The rearrangement joins TRBV2 to TRBJ2-1, with D perhaps given as TRBD1 or TRBD2 (6 bases each). Germline loops: CDR1 SNHLY, CDR2 FYNNEI. The CDR3 runs to 14 residues. The V and J ends lost 7 bases and 8 bases respectively, with 18 bases between them.

V is TRBV11-2 and J is TRBJ2-2, with D possibly matching TRBD2 (6 bases). CDR1 and CDR2 (germline): SGHAT, FQNNGV. Trimming shortened V by 1 base and J by 2 bases, and 20 bases separated the two germline ends. The CDR3 consists of 19 residues. CDR3 amino acids: CASSLVLLISGTNTGELFF. For the CDR3, the DNA is TGTGCCAGCAGCTTAGTCCTTCTAATATCCGGGACTAACACCGGGGAGCTGTTTTTT. The full variable domain, with the rest looked up from reference TRBV11-2 and TRBJ2-2, is EAGVAQSPRYKIIEKRQSVAFWCNPISGHATLYWYQQILGQGPKLLIQFQNNGVVDDSQLPKDRFSAERLKGVDSTLKIQPAKLEDSAVYLCASSLVLLISGTNTGELFFGEGSRLTVL.

The rearrangement uses TRBV15 and TRBJ1-2; TRBD1 agrees at 10 bases. Germline V gene data show CDR1 as LNHNV and CDR2 as YYDKDF (reference sequence). The junction had 10 bases not matched to a gene; V was cut back by 1 base and J by 5 bases. The length of the CDR3 is 17 residues. Written as DNA, the CDR3 is TGTGCCACCAGCAGAGCCGCCGGGACAGGGGTGGGGTATGGCTACACCTTC. This translates into CATSRAAGTGVGYGYTF.

The chain recombines TRBV7-3 with TRBJ2-6; D is undetermined. The CDR3 covers 15 residues. Germline V CDR1 and CDR2: SGHTA, FQGTGA. With 5 bases removed from V and 0 bases from J, the gap between germline ends came to 8 bases. The CDR3 is CASSPDPSGANVLTF. The CDR3 DNA reads TGTGCCAGCAGCCCGGACCCCTCTGGGGCCAACGTCCTGACTTTC.

The chain has TRBV14 and TRBJ1-3; no definite D call. The CDR3 extends over 14 amino acids. Germline values: CDR1 SGHDN, CDR2 FVKESK. V was trimmed by 4 bases and J by 4 bases, leaving 11 bases between them. As DNA, the CDR3 is TGTGCCAGCAGCCGAAATGGGAGAGGAAACACCATATATTTT. It translates to CASSRNGRGNTIYF.

The chain links TRBV2 to TRBJ1-2; D might be TRBD1 (5 bases). Germline-derived CDR1 and CDR2 are SNHLY and FYNNEI. The CDR3 covers 14 residues. V was cut by 6 bases and J by 5 bases, with 16 bases left in between. CDR3 coding DNA: TGTGCCAGCAGGAGTCAGGGAATTGGGTATGGCTACACCTTC. Translation: CASRSQGIGYGYTF.

The chain uses TRBV6-5 and TRBJ2-7; the match to TRBD1 covers 10 bases. The trim removed 6 bases at V and 6 bases at J, leaving 8 bases unmatched. Germline-derived CDR1 and CDR2 are MNHEY and SVGAGI. CDR3 length: 14 amino acids. The CDR3 sequence is CASSLPGQGSEQYF. In nucleotides, the CDR3 is TGTGCCAGCAGCCTCCCGGGACAGGGGAGCGAGCAGTACTTC.

J is TRBJ2-4 and V is TRBV4-1; TRBD1 matches at 8 bases. Unmatched junction bases numbered 8, after V lost 1 base and J lost 0 bases. Germline loops: CDR1 MGHRA, CDR2 YSYEKL. There are 18 residues in the CDR3. In DNA, the CDR3 is TGCGCCAGCAGCCAAGCGTGGGCAGGACAGGGAGCCAAAAACATTCAGTACTTC. Encoded protein: CASSQAWAGQGAKNIQYF.

The chain is built from TRBV11-2 and TRBJ2-7; 8 bases agree with TRBD1. CDR1 is SGHAT, CDR2 FQNNGV, per germline. This CDR3 has 15 amino acids. V gave up 5 bases and J gave up 5 bases; unmatched junction bases: 11. The DNA of the CDR3 is TGTGCCAGCAGCATAGGGCTTCAGGGGGCCCACGAGCAGTACTTC. It is translated as CASSIGLQGAHEQYF.

This chain connects TRBV2 to TRBJ2-5; 9 bases agree with TRBD2. CDR3 length: 13 residues. V lost 11 bases to trimming and J lost 4 bases; unmatched junction nucleotides: 8. The V gene's germline CDR1 is SNHLY and CDR2 FYNNEI. The CDR3 spells CAGVRGGTETQYF. Written as DNA, the CDR3 is TGTGCCGGGGTGCGGGGGGGCACAGAGACCCAGTACTTC.

The chain joins TRBV7-9 to TRBJ1-6, with D possibly being TRBD1 (6 bases). The CDR3 has 15 amino acids. Germline assignment: CDR1 SEHNR and CDR2 FQNEAQ (reference sequence). Trimming stripped 6 bases from V and 7 bases from J, with 16 bases between. The CDR3 region has the DNA TGTGCCAGCAGACCCACGGGACAACTAAATTCACCCCTCCACTTT. As protein: CASRPTGQLNSPLHF.

The CDR3 loop is CASSSLLGWGPEVYEQYF. The CDR3 region has the DNA TGTGCCAGCAGCTCGCTGCTTGGATGGGGGCCAGAGGTCTACGAGCAGTACTTC. The chain has TRBV7-6 and TRBJ2-7, with TRBD1 as a possible D gene (6 bases). Trimming removed 4 bases from V and 3 bases from J, with 25 bases in between. The CDR3 contains 18 residues. Germline V CDR1 and CDR2: SGHVS, FNYEAQ.

As for this clone: In the same sample, other DNA sequences code for this CDR3. V and J are TRBV6-1 and TRBJ2-3; TRBD2 matches at 8 bases. There are 17 residues in the CDR3. With 4 bases clipped from V and 2 bases from J, the junction kept 11 bases outside the gene matches. Looked up from germline, CDR1 is MNHNS and CDR2 is SASEGT. CDR3 sequence (DNA): TGTGCCAGCAGTGCCGCTATGGGCGGGAGGCTCACAGATACGCAGTATTTT. This encodes CASSAAMGGRLTDTQYF.

The chain recombines TRBV6-1 with TRBJ2-2; 13 bases align to TRBD2. The CDR3 contains 17 residues. V lost 4 bases to trimming and J lost 1 base; unmatched junction nucleotides: 3. Germline CDR1 MNHNS, CDR2 SASEGT. Here the CDR3 reads CASSGGLAGVNTGELFF. CDR3 nucleotides: TGTGCCAGCAGTGGAGGACTAGCGGGAGTGAACACCGGGGAGCTGTTTTTT.

This clone was observed a few times. This chain connects TRBV2 to TRBJ2-1, with 7 bases lining up with TRBD2. CDR3 length: 12 residues. The germline V gene has CDR1 SNHLY and CDR2 FYNNEI. With 11 bases clipped from V and 12 bases from J, the junction kept 13 bases outside the gene matches. CDR3 sequence: CAASGMGWMQFF. As DNA, the CDR3 is TGTGCCGCCAGCGGGATGGGCTGGATGCAGTTCTTC.

This clone showed up just once. The chain carries TRBV19 and TRBJ2-7; D perhaps matches TRBD1 (6 bases). Germline CDR1 is LNHDA and CDR2 is SQIVND (reference sequence). Trimming took off 1 base at V and 5 bases at J, with 15 bases between the two ends. CDR3 length: 15 residues. The CDR3 here is CASSIGVTGSHEQYF. CDR3 bases: TGTGCCAGTAGTATAGGGGTGACAGGATCCCACGAGCAGTACTTC. Variable domain in full (rest from reference TRBV19 and TRBJ2-7): DGGITQSPKYLFRKEGQNVTLSCEQNLNHDAMYWYRQDPGQGLRLIYYSQIVNDFQKGDIAEGYSVSREKKESFPLTVTSAQKNPTAFYLCASSIGVTGSHEQYFGPGTRLTVT.

J is TRBJ2-3 and V is TRBV2, with D perhaps being TRBD1 or TRBD2 (5 bases each). CDR3 length: 15 amino acids. The germline V gene has CDR1 SNHLY and CDR2 FYNNEI. Trimming removed 10 bases at V and 2 bases at J, with 19 bases between. CDR3 in amino acids: CATPDPRDATDTQYF. DNA for the CDR3: TGTGCCACCCCGGACCCCCGGGACGCCACAGATACGCAGTATTTT.

The rearrangement uses TRBV6-5 and TRBJ2-1; a weak D match, TRBD1 (5 bases). CDR1 is MNHEY and CDR2 is SVGAGI in the germline V gene. V lost 2 bases and J lost 9, with 5 bases in between. The CDR3 runs 11 residues. The CDR3 bases are TGTGCCAGCAGTTACCAGGGTGAGCAGTTCTTC. This sequence encodes CASSYQGEQFF.

This rearrangement joins TRBV27 to TRBJ1-4; D uncertain. CDR3 length: 13 amino acids. Germline V lookup: CDR1 MNHEY, CDR2 SMNVEV (reference sequence). V was trimmed by 2 bases and J by 4 bases, leaving 5 bases between them. As DNA, the CDR3 is TGTGCCAGCAGTTTACGGGGTAATGAAAAACTGTTTTTT. Translating gives CASSLRGNEKLFF.

This clone came up once. The V call is TRBV6-1, the J call TRBJ2-1, with 7 bases fitting TRBD1. The CDR3 runs to 14 residues. The germline CDR1 and CDR2 sequences are MNHNS and SASEGT. J was trimmed by 1 base and V by 7 bases; bases with no gene match: 4. The CDR3 sequence: CASIYRGSYNEQFF. DNA of the CDR3: TGTGCCAGCATTTACAGGGGATCCTACAATGAGCAGTTCTTC.

This rearrangement joins TRBV6-1 to TRBJ2-2; 8 nucleotides match TRBD2. CDR3 length: 14 residues. Unmatched junction bases numbered 13, after V lost 11 bases and J lost 8 bases. From germline, CDR1 is MNHNS and CDR2 SASEGT. The CDR3 is CALRGASLSGELFF. The CDR3 bases are TGTGCCCTGCGGGGGGCGTCCCTCTCGGGGGAGCTGTTTTTT.